This TCR beta chain comes out of a study of T cells after yellow fever vaccination. Study-wide background: Each low-cell-number fraction was prepared by means of SMART-Seq v4 Ultra Low Input.

In its sample, this clonotype was seen a few times. Its antigen remains unidentified. TCR cDNA, made by 5'RACE template switching, carried an added universal primer site and UMIs. TCRdb redid the calling of the 5' RACE reads with MiXCR, one entry per CDR3 protein. In the table there are nearly 300,000 distinct CDR3 sequences, 8.7% of which are singletons. Points from the study as a whole: Researchers report a weaker secondary response that nonetheless peaked faster, day 5 versus 15.

This CDR3 has 15 residues. CDR1 and CDR2 (germline): KGHSH, LQKENI. Between the trimmed V and J ends, which lost 4 bases and 0 bases, there was a span of 12 bases. The J gene is TRBJ1-1, the V gene TRBV18; D not resolved. This TCR came from a man aged 18-30 years who received the YFV17D yellow fever vaccine. This material consisted of CD4+ T cells sorted from PBMCs, taken 5 days after the yellow fever booster vaccination. The chain's CDR3 is CASSRFDDMNTEAFF. The CDR3 nucleotides are TGTGCCAGCTCACGGTTCGATGACATGAACACTGAAGCTTTCTTT.